This record concerns one TCR beta chain sequence. Its target is unknown. This entry comes from a study of monozygotic twins with inflammatory bowel disease. General study results and limits: Telling apart the different T cell subtypes was not possible.

Using TCRalpha and TCRbeta cDNA, the researchers carried out two nested PCRs that lasted approximately 17 and 9 cycles. TCRdb re-called the 5' RACE reads; every CDR3 protein appears as one record, without DNA. Here the sample table reports 150,000 to 200,000 distinct CDR3 sequences. The CDR3 spans 13 residues. Germline V gene sequence: CDR1 DFQATT, CDR2 SNEGSKA (reference sequence). What was sequenced was blood. The TCR was taken from a human donor with ulcerative colitis or Crohn's disease, or a healthy co-twin of an affected twin (not recorded which). This rearrangement joins TRBV20-1 to TRBJ2-3. This CDR3 reads CSAPVPGRRTQYF.